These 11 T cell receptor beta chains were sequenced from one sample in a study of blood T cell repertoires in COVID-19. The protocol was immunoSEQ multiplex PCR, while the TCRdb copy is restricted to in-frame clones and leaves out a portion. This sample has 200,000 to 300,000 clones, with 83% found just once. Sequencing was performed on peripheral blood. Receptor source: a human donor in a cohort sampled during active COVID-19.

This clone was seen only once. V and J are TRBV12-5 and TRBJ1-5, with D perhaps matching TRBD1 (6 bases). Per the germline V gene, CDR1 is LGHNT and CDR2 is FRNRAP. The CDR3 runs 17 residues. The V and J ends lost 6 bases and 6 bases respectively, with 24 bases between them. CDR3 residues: CASGRRQEPVLCQPQHF. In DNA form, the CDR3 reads TGTGCTAGTGGCCGAAGACAGGAACCCGTTTTATGTCAGCCCCAGCATTTT.

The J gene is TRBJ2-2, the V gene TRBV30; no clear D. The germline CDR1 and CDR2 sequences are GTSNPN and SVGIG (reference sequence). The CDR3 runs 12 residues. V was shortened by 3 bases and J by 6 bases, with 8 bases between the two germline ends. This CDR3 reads CAWRRLAGELFF. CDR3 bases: TGTGCCTGGAGACGACTGGCCGGGGAGCTGTTTTTT.

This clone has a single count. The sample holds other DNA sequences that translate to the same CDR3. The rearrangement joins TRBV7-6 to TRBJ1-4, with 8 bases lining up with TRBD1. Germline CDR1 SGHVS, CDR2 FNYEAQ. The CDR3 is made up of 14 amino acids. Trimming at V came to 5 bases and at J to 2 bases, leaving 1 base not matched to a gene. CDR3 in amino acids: CASSQGATNEKLFF. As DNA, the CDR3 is TGTGCCAGCAGCCAGGGGGCGACTAATGAAAAACTGTTTTTT.

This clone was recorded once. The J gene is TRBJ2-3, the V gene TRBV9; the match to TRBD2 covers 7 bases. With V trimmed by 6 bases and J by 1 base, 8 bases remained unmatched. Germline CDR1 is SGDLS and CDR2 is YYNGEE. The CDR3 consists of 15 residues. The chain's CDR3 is CASNIPSGGTDTQYF. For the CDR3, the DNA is TGTGCCAGCAACATTCCCAGCGGGGGCACAGATACGCAGTATTTT.

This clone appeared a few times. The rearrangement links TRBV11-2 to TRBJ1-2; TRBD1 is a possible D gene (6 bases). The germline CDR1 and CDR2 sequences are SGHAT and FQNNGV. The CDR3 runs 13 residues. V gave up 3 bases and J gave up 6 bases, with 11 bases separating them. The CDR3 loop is CASSLDRANGYTF. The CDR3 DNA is TGTGCCAGCAGCTTGGACAGAGCAAATGGCTACACCTTC.

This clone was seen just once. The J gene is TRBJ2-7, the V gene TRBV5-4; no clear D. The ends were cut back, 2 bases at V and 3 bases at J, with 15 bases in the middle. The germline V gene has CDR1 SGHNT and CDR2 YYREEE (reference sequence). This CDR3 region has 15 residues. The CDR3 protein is CASSLTLGQSYEQYF. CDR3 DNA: TGTGCCAGCAGCTTAACCCTTGGGCAGAGCTACGAGCAGTACTTC.

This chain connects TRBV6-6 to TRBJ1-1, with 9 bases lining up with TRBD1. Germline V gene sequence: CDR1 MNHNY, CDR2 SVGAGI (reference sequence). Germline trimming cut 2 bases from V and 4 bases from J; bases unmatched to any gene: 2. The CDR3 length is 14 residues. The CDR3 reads CASSYKGQGTEAFF. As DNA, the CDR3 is TGTGCCAGCAGTTACAAGGGACAGGGCACTGAAGCTTTCTTT.

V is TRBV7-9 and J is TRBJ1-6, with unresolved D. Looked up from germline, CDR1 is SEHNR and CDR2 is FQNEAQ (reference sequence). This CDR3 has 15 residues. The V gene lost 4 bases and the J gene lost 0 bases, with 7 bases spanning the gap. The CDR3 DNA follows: TGTGCCAGCAGCTCCCGGGGCTCCTATAATTCACCCCTCCACTTT. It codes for CASSSRGSYNSPLHF.

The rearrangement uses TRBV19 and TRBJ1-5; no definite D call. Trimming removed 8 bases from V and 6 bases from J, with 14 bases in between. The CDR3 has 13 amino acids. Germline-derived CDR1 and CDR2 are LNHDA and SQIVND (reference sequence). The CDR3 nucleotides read TGTGCCAGTTCGGTTGGGTGGAGTCAGCCCCAGCATTTT. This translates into CASSVGWSQPQHF.

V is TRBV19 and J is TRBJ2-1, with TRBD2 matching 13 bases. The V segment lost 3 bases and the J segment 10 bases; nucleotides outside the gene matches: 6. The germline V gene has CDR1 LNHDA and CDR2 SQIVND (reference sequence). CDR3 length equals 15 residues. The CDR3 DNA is TGTGCCAGTAGTATGTGGACTAGCGGGAGTACGGAGCAGTTCTTC. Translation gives CASSMWTSGSTEQFF.

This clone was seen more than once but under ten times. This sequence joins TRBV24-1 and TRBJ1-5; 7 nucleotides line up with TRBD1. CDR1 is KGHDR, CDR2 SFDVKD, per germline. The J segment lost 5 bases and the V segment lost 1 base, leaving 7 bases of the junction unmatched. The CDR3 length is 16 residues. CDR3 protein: CATSDFQGVGHQPQHF. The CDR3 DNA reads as TGTGCCACCAGTGATTTTCAGGGGGTAGGCCATCAGCCCCAGCATTTT.